Following are 14 T cell receptor beta chains from one sample sequenced in a study of control samples from healthy donors and cancer patients. The protocol was immunoSEQ multiplex PCR, while the TCRdb copy is restricted to in-frame clones and leaves out a portion. The table shows about 12,000 clones, with around 87% occurring only once. The sample comprised formalin-fixed, paraffin-embedded tissue. Source of these receptors: a male donor with melanoma.

This chain joins TRBV24-1 and TRBJ2-1; a possible D gene is TRBD2 (6 bases). Germline CDR1 reads KGHDR; CDR2 reads SFDVKD. Trimming removed 5 bases at V and 8 bases at J, with 21 bases between. There are 16 residues in the CDR3. In DNA form, the CDR3 reads TGTGCCACCAGTGGCCCAGGACGGGAGTCTAGTTATGAGCAGTTCTTC. Its translation: CATSGPGRESSYEQFF.

A single count supports this clone. The chain combines TRBV6-5 with TRBJ1-2; perhaps TRBD1 as D (5 bases). This CDR3 is 15 amino acids long. V lost 2 bases and J lost 3, with 13 bases in between. CDR1 MNHEY and CDR2 SVGAGI come from the germline V gene. CDR3 sequence: CASSYDPTAHYGYTF. Written as DNA, the CDR3 is TGTGCCAGCAGTTACGACCCGACAGCTCACTATGGCTACACCTTC.

The V and J genes are TRBV10-3 and TRBJ2-5; TRBD1 matches 10 bases. CDR1 ENHRY and CDR2 SYGVKD come from the germline V gene. V was pared by 5 bases and J by 5 bases, with 5 bases of the junction left unmatched. This CDR3 region has 14 residues. The CDR3 DNA sequence: TGTGCCATCAGTCAGACAGGGGGCGGCGAGACCCAGTACTTC. This translates into CAISQTGGGETQYF.

The chain carries TRBV19 and TRBJ2-1, with D hard to call. This CDR3 has 13 residues. Germline V gene data show CDR1 as LNHDA and CDR2 as SQIVND (reference sequence). The V and J ends lost 3 bases and 7 bases respectively, with 10 bases between them. The CDR3 DNA is TGTGCCAGTAGTATTACCGGACCGAATGAGCAGTTCTTC. Protein: CASSITGPNEQFF.

The CDR3 here is CASSEYRGSLDTQYF. As DNA, the CDR3 is TGTGCCAGCAGTGAATATCGGGGGTCTCTAGATACGCAGTATTTT. The gene calls are TRBV25-1 and TRBJ2-3; a possible D gene is TRBD2 (6 bases). This CDR3 is 15 amino acids long. Trimming stripped 0 bases from V and 5 bases from J, with 12 bases between. From germline, CDR1 is MGHDK and CDR2 SYGVNS.

V gene TRBV3-1 (or the pseudogene TRBV3-2) combines with J gene TRBJ2-7; 7 nucleotides line up with TRBD2. V gave up 4 bases and J gave up 4 bases; unmatched junction bases: 10. CDR3 length: 15 amino acids. The germline gives CDR1 LGHDT, CDR2 YNNKEL (reference sequence). CDR3 loop: CASSPGRGGSYEQYF. CDR3 in DNA: TGTGCCAGCAGCCCGGGGCGGGGCGGGAGTTACGAGCAGTACTTC.

The V and J genes are TRBV4-2 and TRBJ2-5; 10 bases fit TRBD2. CDR1 and CDR2 (germline): LGHNA, YNFKEQ. This CDR3 comprises 19 residues. The V segment lost 4 bases and the J segment 5 bases; nucleotides outside the gene matches: 19. The CDR3 DNA follows: TGTGCCAGCAGCCCTTACACACCGTCTCTAGCGGGAGACAGCGAGACCCAGTACTTC. Its protein is CASSPYTPSLAGDSETQYF.

This clone showed up just a few times. The chain couples TRBV20-1 to TRBJ2-7, with D perhaps TRBD2 (5 bases). CDR1 DFQATT and CDR2 SNEGSKA come from the germline V gene (reference sequence). The CDR3 covers 13 residues. V lost 3 bases and J 2 bases, leaving 11 bases between the germline ends. The CDR3 sequence is CSASTRVPYEQYF. CDR3 bases: TGCAGTGCTAGTACTAGGGTCCCCTACGAGCAGTACTTC.

This chain joins TRBV19 and TRBJ1-2; the D is unclear. Germline assignment: CDR1 LNHDA and CDR2 SQIVND (reference sequence). V was cut by 1 base and J by 2 bases, with 11 bases left in between. The CDR3 covers 15 residues. Here the CDR3 reads CASSIAPGRNYGYTF. CDR3 DNA: TGTGCCAGTAGTATAGCGCCGGGGAGGAACTATGGCTACACCTTC.

The chain is built from TRBV29-1 and TRBJ1-1; possibly TRBD1 for D (5 bases). The germline V and J ends were trimmed by 5 bases and 0 bases, with 13 bases remaining between them. This CDR3 is built from 14 residues. Germline V gives CDR1 SQVTM, CDR2 ANQGSEA. The CDR3 sequence: CSVTGLQMNTEAFF. CDR3 nucleotide sequence: TGCAGCGTTACAGGACTGCAAATGAACACTGAAGCTTTCTTT. Complete variable domain (other parts from reference TRBV29-1 and TRBJ1-1): SAVISQKPSRDICQRGTSLTIQCQVDSQVTMMFWYRQQPGQSLTLIATANQGSEATYESGFVIDKFPISRPNLTFSTLTVSNMSPEDSSIYLCSVTGLQMNTEAFFGQGTRLTVV.

The chain joins TRBV3-1 (or the pseudogene TRBV3-2) to TRBJ1-5; weak D call: TRBD1 (6 bases). CDR1 and CDR2 (germline): LGHDT, YNNKEL (reference sequence). Trimming left V 8 bases short and J 4 bases short, with 9 bases between. The CDR3 is made up of 12 amino acids. As DNA, the CDR3 is TGTGCCAGCCAACAGGGAAATCAGCCCCAGCATTTT. Translation gives CASQQGNQPQHF.

This chain uses TRBV27 with TRBJ1-1, with a possible D match to TRBD1 (6 bases). Germline lookup yields CDR1 MNHEY and CDR2 SMNVEV (reference sequence). Deletions cut 8 bases from V and 2 bases from J, with 15 bases between. The CDR3 runs to 14 residues. Here the CDR3 DNA reads TGTGCCAGCCGAGGGGGGGGATTCAACACTGAAGCTTTCTTT. Protein sequence: CASRGGGFNTEAFF.

The chain couples TRBV18 to TRBJ2-6; possibly TRBD1 for D (6 bases). Germline values: CDR1 KGHSH, CDR2 LQKENI. Trimming pared 2 bases from V and 4 bases from J, leaving 9 bases between. The CDR3 sequence is 15 residues long. CDR3 residues: CASSPGGYGANVLTF. The DNA for the CDR3 is TGTGCCAGCTCACCAGGGGGCTACGGGGCCAACGTCCTGACTTTC.

V and J are TRBV24-1 and TRBJ2-5; D unresolved. Trimming took off 1 base at V and 0 bases at J, with 8 bases between the two ends. Germline loops: CDR1 KGHDR, CDR2 SFDVKD. The CDR3 is 15 amino acids. For the CDR3, the DNA is TGTGCCACCAGTGATTTTCGTTGGAACCAAGAGACCCAGTACTTC. Amino acid sequence: CATSDFRWNQETQYF.